The clone carrying this TCR beta chain was seen a few times. The antigen is unknown. Each CDR3 protein is one row after TCRdb ran MiXCR on the RACE reads. The data show some 36,000 distinct CDR3 sequences, around a tenth seen once. Regarding time point: patch test 3, about 24 weeks after DPC sensitization. Sample treatment: therapeutic diphenylcyclopropenone sensitization with weekly scalp DPC. Blood, whole and unfractionated, served as the source for total RNA extraction. The sample is drawn from a study of human T cells and chemical hapten exposure. The overall study: Mostly female, the patients presented with alopecia areata, totalis or universalis.

Whole-study findings and limits: Expanded TCR counts at PT1 went up together with patch test score, a positive correlation.

CDR1 and CDR2 (germline): SQVTM, ANQGSEA. The CDR3 is 13 amino acids. The ends lost 5 bases at V and 8 bases at J; junction bases unmatched: 8. The receptor was derived from a man aged 50 to 60 with alopecia areata. Some clones in this sample may be carry-over from other donors' samples. The rearrangement links TRBV29-1 to TRBJ2-4; TRBD2 matches 8 bases. The source material was whole blood, sampled in connection with sensitization to the hapten diphenylcyclopropenone (DPC). The CDR3 nucleotides read TGCAGCGTTCGGCCGGGACTAGAGGACATTCAGTACTTC. Its protein is CSVRPGLEDIQYF. The whole variable domain, filled in from reference TRBV29-1 and TRBJ2-4, reads SAVISQKPSRDICQRGTSLTIQCQVDSQVTMMFWYRQQPGQSLTLIATANQGSEATYESGFVIDKFPISRPNLTFSTLTVSNMSPEDSSIYLCSVRPGLEDIQYFGAGTRLSVL.